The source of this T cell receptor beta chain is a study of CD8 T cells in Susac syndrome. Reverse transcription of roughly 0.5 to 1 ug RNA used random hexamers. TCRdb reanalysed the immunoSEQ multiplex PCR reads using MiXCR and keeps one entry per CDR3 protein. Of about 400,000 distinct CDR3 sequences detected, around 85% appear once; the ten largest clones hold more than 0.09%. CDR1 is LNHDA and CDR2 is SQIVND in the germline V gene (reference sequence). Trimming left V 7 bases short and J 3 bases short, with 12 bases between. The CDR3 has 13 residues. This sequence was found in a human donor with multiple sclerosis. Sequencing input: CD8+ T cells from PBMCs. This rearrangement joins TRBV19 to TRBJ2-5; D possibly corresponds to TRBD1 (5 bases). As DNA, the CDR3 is TGTGCCAGTACTACGACAGAGGAAGAGACCCAGTACTTC. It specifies CASTTTEEETQYF.